This record covers a single TCR beta chain. Here immunoSEQ multiplex PCR was the method, and the copy in TCRdb shows in-frame clones only, minus some. The data show under 110,000 clones, 90% seen once. The CDR3 is 16 residues long. Germline assignment: CDR1 GTSNPN and CDR2 SVGIG (reference sequence). V was cut by 0 bases and J by 8 bases, with 22 bases left in between. The entry originates in a study of OX40 agonist ivuxolimab in advanced cancers. Baseline was the first blood sampling point, followed by cycle 4 day 1 and cycle 7 day 1. The sequence came from an adult with an advanced solid tumor such as melanoma, head and neck, liver or kidney cancer. This chain links TRBV30 with TRBJ1-2; D is ambiguous. The material sequenced was CD4+ or CD8+ T cells sorted from blood, taken in a trial of the OX40 agonist ivuxolimab. The CDR3 is CAWSVLSDLSMKGYTF. DNA of the CDR3: TGTGCCTGGAGTGTACTGTCGGACTTGTCGATGAAGGGCTACACCTTC.